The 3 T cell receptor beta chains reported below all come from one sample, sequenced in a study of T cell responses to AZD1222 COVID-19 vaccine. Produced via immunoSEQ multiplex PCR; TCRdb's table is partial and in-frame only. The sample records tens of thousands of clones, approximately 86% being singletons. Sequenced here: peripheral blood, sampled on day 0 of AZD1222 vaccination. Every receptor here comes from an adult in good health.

In DNA, the CDR3 is TGTGCCAGTTACAGGGGTTCCTATAATTCACCCCTCCACTTT. It encodes CASYRGSYNSPLHF. The chain is built from TRBV6-5 and TRBJ1-6, with 7 nucleotides matching TRBD1. The V gene's germline CDR1 is MNHEY and CDR2 SVGAGI. This CDR3 is built from 14 residues. V shed 9 bases, J shed 1 base, and the junction held 3 bases outside the gene matches.

CDR3 loop: CASSLVGSGGSYNEQFF. CDR3 sequence (DNA): TGTGCCAGCAGTCTTGTCGGATCGGGAGGTTCCTACAATGAGCAGTTCTTC. J is TRBJ2-1 and V is TRBV5-5; 7 bases match TRBD2. V shed 5 bases and J 1 base; nucleotides not matched to a gene: 12. Germline CDR1 and CDR2: SGHKS and YYEKEE (reference sequence). CDR3 size: 17 residues.

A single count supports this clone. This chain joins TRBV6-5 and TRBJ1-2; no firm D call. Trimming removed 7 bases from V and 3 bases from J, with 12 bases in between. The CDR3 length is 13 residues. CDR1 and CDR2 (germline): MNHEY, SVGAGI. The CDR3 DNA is TGTGCCAGCACAAGCCCCGAGGACTATGGCTACACCTTC. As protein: CASTSPEDYGYTF.